This T cell receptor beta chain is from a study of shared clonotypes between healthy human individuals. The germline V and J ends were trimmed by 5 bases and 2 bases, with 16 bases remaining between them. The CDR3 is 15 residues long. Germline values: CDR1 SNHLY, CDR2 FYNNEI. Naive CD8 cells comprised CD45RO-negative, CCR7-positively selected cells, excluding terminally differentiated effector memory CD45RA+ cells. Assay: immunoSEQ multiplex PCR; the TCRdb copy retains only in-frame clones and omits some. The data hold around 1.9 million clones, with 85% to 95% observed a single time. The sequence was obtained from a man younger than 30 in good health. Some clones in this sample may be carry-over from other donors' samples. The chain is built from TRBV2 and TRBJ2-7, with D perhaps matching TRBD2 (5 bases). Material for sequencing was naive CD8+ T cells from PBMCs. The chain's CDR3 is CASSRRPGTAYEQYF. The CDR3 nucleotides are TGTGCCAGCAGTAGAAGACCGGGAACAGCCTACGAGCAGTACTTC.